This TCR beta chain was captured by sequencing in a study of T-cell reconstitution after alpha-beta-depleted transplantation in children. Per germline, CDR1 MNHEY and CDR2 SMNVEV (reference sequence). Deletions cut 6 bases from V and 5 bases from J, with 16 bases between. The CDR3 has 14 amino acids. Unique molecular identifiers were incorporated during preparation of the TCRbeta library. TCRdb reprocessed the PCR reads with MiXCR, giving one entry per CDR3 protein. The data show approximately 420,000 distinct CDR3 sequences, 11% seen once. This clonotype appeared many times. This clonotype was sampled from a human donor who donated a stem cell graft to a child with acute myeloid leukemia. V and J are TRBV27 and TRBJ1-1, with D tentatively TRBD1 (6 bases). Sequencing used PBMCs from the stem cell graft donor, obtained from the stem cell graft. CDR3 in DNA: TGTGCCAGCAGGCCCGGGGGGCCGGGAACTGAAGCTTTCTTT. Its protein is CASRPGGPGTEAFF.